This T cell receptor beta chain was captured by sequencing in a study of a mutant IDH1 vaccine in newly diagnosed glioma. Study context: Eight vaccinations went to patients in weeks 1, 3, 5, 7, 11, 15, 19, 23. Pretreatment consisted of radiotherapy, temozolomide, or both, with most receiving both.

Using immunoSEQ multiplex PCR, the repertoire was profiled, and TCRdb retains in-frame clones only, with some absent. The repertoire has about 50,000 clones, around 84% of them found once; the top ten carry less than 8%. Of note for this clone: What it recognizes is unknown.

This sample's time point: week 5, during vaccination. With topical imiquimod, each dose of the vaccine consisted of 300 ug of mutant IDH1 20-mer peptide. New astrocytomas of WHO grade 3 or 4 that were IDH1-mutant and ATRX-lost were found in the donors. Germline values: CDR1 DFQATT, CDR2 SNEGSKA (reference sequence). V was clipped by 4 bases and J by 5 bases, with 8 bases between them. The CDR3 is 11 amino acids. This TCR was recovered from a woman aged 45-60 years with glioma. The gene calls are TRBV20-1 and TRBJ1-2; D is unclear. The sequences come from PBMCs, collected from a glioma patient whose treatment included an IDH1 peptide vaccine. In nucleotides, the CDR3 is TGCAGTGCTATTAGTCATTATGGCTACACCTTC. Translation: CSAISHYGYTF.